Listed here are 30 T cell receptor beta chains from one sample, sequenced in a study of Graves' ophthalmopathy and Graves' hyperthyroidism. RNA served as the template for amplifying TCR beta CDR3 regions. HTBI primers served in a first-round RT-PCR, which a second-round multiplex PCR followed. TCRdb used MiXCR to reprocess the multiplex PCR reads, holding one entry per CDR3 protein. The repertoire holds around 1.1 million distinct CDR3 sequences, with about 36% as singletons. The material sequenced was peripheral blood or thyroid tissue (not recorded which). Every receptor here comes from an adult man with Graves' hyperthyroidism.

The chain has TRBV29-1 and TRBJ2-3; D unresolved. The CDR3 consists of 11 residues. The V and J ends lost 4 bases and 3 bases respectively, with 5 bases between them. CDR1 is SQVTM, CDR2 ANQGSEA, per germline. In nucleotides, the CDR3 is TGCAGCGTTGGCACGACAGATACGCAGTATTTT. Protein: CSVGTTDTQYF.

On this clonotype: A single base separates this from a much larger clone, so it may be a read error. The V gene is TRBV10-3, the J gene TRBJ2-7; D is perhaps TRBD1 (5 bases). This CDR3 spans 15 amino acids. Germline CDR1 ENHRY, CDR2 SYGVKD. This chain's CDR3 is CAISESGHRTLERYF. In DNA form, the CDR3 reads TGTGCCATCAGTGAGTCGGGGCACAGGACCTTGGAGCGGTACTTC.

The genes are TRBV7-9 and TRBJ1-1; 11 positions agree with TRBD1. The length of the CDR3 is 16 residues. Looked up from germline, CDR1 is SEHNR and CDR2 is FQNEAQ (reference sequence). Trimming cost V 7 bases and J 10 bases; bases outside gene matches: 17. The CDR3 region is CASTDTGTGGSMVAFF. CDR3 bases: TGTGCCAGCACCGACACCGGGACAGGGGGAAGTATGGTAGCTTTCTTT.

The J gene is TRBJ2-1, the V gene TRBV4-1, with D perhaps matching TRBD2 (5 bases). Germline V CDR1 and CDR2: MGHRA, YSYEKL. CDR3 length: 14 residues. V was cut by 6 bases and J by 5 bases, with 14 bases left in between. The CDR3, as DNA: TGCGCCAGCAGAGCGGTGTCCTCTCACAATGAGCAGTTCTTC. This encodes CASRAVSSHNEQFF.

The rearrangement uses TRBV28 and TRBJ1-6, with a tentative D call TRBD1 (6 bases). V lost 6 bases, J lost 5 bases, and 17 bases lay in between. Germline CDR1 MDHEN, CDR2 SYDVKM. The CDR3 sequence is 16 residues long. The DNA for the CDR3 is TGTGCCAGCAGCGTGAAGCAGGGGTCCCATAATTCACCCCTCCACTTT. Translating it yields CASSVKQGSHNSPLHF. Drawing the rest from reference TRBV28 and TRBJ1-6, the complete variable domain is DVKVTQSSRYLVKRTGEKVFLECVQDMDHENMFWYRQDPGLGLRLIYFSYDVKMKEKGDIPEGYSVSREKKERFSLILESASTNQTSMYLCASSVKQGSHNSPLHFGNGTRLTVT.

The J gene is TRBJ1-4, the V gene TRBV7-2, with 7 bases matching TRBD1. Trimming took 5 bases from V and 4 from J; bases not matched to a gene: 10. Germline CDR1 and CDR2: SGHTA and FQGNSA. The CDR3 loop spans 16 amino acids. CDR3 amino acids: CASSPLPGTDNEKLFF. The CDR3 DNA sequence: TGTGCCAGCAGCCCACTACCCGGGACAGATAATGAAAAACTGTTTTTT.

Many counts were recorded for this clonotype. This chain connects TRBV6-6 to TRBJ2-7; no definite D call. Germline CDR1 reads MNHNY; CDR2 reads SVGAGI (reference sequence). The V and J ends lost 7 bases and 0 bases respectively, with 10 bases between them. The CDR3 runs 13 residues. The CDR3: CASTPRTSYEQYF. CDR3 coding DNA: TGTGCCAGCACTCCCAGGACCTCCTACGAGCAGTACTTC.

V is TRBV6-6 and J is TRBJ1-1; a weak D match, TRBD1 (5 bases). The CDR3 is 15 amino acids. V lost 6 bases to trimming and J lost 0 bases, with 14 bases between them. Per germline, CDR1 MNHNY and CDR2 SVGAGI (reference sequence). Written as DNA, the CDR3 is TGTGCCAGCAGACGGGACGATTCCTTGAACACTGAAGCTTTCTTT. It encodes CASRRDDSLNTEAFF.

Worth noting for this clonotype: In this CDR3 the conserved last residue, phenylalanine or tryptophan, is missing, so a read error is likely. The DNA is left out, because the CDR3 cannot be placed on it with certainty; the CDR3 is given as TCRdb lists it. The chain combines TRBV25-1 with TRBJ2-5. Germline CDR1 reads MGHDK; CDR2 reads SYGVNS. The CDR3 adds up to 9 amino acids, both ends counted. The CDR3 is CASSEPLRH.

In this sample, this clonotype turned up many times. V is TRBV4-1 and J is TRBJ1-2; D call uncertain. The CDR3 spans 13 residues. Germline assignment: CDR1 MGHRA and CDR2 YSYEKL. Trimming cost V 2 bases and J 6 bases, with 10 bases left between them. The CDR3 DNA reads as TGCGCCAGCAGCCAAACCACCCAAGATGGCTACACCTTC. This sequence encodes CASSQTTQDGYTF.

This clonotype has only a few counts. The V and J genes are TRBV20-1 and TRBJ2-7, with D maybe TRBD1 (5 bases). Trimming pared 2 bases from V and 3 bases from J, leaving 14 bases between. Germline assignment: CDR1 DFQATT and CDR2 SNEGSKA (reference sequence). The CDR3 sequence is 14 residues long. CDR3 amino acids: CSARMRKGIYEQYF. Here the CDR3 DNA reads TGCAGTGCTAGAATGAGGAAGGGGATCTACGAGCAGTACTTC.

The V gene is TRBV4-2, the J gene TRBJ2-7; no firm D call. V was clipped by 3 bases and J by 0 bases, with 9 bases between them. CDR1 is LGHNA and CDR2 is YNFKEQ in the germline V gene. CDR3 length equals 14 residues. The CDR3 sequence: CASSQFPDSYEQYF. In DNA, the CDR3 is TGTGCCAGCAGCCAGTTTCCAGACTCCTACGAGCAGTACTTC.

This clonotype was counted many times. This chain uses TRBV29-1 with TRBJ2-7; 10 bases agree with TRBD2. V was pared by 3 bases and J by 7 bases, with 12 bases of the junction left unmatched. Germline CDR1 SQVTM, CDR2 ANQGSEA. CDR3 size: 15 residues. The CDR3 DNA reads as TGCAGCGTTGAGAATCCTAGCGGGAGTTTGGGGGAGCAGTACTTC. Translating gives CSVENPSGSLGEQYF.

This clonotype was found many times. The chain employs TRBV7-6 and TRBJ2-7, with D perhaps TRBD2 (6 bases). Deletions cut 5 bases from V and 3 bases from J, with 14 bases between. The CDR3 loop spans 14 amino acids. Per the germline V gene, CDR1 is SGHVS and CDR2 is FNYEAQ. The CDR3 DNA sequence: TGTGCCAGCAGCCACTCGACCGGGAGCTACGAGCAGTACTTC. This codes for CASSHSTGSYEQYF.

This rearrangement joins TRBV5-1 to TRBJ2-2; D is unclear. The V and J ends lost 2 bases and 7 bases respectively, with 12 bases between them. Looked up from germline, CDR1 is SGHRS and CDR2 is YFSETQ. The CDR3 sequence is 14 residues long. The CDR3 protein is CASSFGQKGGELFF. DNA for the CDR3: TGCGCCAGCAGCTTCGGGCAGAAAGGCGGGGAGCTGTTTTTT. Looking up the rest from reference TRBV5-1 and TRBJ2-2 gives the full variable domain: KAGVTQTPRYLIKTRGQQVTLSCSPISGHRSVSWYQQTPGQGLQFLFEYFSETQRNKGNFPGRFSGRQFSNSRSEMNVSTLELGDSALYLCASSFGQKGGELFFGEGSRLTVL.

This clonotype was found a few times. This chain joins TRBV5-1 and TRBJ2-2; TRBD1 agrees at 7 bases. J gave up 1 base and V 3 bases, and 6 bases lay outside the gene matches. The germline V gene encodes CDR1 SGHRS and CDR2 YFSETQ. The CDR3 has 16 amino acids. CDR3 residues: CASSSWRQGNTGELFF. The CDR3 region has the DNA TGCGCCAGCAGCTCGTGGAGACAGGGGAACACCGGGGAGCTGTTTTTT.

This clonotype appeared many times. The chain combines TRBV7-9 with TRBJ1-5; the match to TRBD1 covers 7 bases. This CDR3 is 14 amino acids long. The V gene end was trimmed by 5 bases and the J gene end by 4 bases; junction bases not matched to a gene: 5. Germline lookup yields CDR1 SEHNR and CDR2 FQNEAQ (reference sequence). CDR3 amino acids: CASSQQGWNQPQHF. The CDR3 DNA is TGTGCCAGCAGCCAACAGGGGTGGAATCAGCCCCAGCATTTT.

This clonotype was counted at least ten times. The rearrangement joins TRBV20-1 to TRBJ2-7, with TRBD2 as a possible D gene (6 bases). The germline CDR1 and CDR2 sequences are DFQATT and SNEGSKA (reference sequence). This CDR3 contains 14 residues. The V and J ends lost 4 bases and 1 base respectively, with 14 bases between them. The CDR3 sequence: CSATWGVWSYEQYF. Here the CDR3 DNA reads TGCAGTGCTACCTGGGGGGTCTGGTCCTACGAGCAGTACTTC.

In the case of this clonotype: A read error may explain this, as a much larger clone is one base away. CDR3 in DNA: TGTGCCAGCAGCTTAAGGACAGGCTCTAACTATGGCTGCACCTTC. Protein product: CASSLRTGSNYGCTF. The chain has TRBV11-1 and TRBJ1-2; TRBD1 agrees at 7 bases. Germline loops: CDR1 SGHAT, CDR2 FQDESV (reference sequence). CDR3 size: 15 residues.

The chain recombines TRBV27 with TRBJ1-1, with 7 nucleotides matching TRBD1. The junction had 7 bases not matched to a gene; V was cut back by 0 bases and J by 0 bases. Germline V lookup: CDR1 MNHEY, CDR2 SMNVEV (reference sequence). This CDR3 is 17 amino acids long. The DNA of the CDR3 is TGTGCCAGCAGTTTATCCAACAGGGGAACGATGAACACTGAAGCTTTCTTT. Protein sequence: CASSLSNRGTMNTEAFF.

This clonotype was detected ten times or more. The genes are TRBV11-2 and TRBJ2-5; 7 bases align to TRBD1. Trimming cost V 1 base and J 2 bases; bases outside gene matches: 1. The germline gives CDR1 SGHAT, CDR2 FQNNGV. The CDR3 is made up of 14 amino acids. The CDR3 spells CASSLGGQQETQYF. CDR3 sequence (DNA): TGTGCCAGCAGCTTAGGGGGACAGCAAGAGACCCAGTACTTC.

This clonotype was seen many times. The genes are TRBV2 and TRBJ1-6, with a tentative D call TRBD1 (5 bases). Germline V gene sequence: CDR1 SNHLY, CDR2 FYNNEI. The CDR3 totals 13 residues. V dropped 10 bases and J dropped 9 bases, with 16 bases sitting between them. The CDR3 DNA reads TGTGCCACCCCAAGGGGCCGCGGTTCACCCCTCCACTTT. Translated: CATPRGRGSPLHF.

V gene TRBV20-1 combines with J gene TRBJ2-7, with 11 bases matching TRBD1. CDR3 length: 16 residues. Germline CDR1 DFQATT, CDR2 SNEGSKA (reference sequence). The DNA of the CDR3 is TGCAGCGGGACAGGGGGTGCCGGGGAGCCCTTATTGGAGCAGTACTTC. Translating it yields CSGTGGAGEPLLEQYF.

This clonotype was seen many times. The CDR3 loop reads CASSRRPYEQYF. As DNA, the CDR3 is TGTGCCAGCAGCCGGCGGCCCTACGAGCAGTACTTC. The rearrangement links TRBV7-9 to TRBJ2-7, with D uncertain. The germline gives CDR1 SEHNR, CDR2 FQNEAQ (reference sequence). The CDR3 covers 12 residues. The V gene lost 5 bases and the J gene lost 2 bases, with 7 bases spanning the gap.

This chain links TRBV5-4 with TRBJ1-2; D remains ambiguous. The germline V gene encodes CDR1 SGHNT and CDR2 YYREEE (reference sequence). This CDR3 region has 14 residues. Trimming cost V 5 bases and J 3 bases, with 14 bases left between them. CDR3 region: CASRAKITDYGYTF. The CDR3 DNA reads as TGTGCCAGCAGAGCCAAAATTACCGACTATGGCTACACCTTC. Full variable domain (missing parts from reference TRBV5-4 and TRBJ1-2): ETGVTQSPTHLIKTRGQQVTLRCSSQSGHNTVSWYQQALGQGPQFIFQYYREEENGRGNFPPRFSGLQFPNYSSELNVNALELDDSALYLCASRAKITDYGYTFGSGTRLTVV.

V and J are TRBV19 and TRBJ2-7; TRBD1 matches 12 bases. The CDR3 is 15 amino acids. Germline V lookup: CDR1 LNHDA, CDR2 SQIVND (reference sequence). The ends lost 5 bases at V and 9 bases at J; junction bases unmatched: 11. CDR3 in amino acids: CASSLRDRGPGGQYF. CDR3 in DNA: TGTGCCAGTAGTCTGCGGGACAGGGGGCCAGGAGGGCAGTACTTC. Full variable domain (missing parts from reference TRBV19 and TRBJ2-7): DGGITQSPKYLFRKEGQNVTLSCEQNLNHDAMYWYRQDPGQGLRLIYYSQIVNDFQKGDIAEGYSVSREKKESFPLTVTSAQKNPTAFYLCASSLRDRGPGGQYFGPGTRLTVT.

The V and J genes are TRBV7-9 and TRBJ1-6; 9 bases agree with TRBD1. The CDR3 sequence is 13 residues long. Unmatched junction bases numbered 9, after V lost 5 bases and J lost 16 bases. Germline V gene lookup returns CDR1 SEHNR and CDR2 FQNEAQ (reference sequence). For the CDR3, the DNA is TGTGCCAGCAGCGCCGGGACAGGGCAGTTTCTCCACTTT. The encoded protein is CASSAGTGQFLHF.

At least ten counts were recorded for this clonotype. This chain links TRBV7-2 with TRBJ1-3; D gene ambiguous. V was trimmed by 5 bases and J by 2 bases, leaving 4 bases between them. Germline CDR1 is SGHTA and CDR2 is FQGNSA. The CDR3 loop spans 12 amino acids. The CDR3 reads CASSRPGNTIYF. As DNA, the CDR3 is TGTGCCAGCAGCCGACCTGGAAACACCATATATTTT. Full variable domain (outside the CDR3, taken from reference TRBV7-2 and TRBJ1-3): GAGVSQSPSNKVTEKGKDVELRCDPISGHTALYWYRQSLGQGLEFLIYFQGNSAPDKSGLPSDRFSAERTGGSVSTLTIQRTQQEDSAVYLCASSRPGNTIYFGEGSWLTVV.

DNA of the CDR3: TGCGCCAGCAGCTTGGGCGGGACAGCGGAAGAGACCCAGTACTTC. It encodes CASSLGGTAEETQYF. The chain links TRBV5-1 to TRBJ2-5; D is possibly TRBD1 (7 bases). Trimming cost V 0 bases and J 3 bases, with 12 bases left between them. The CDR3 extends over 15 amino acids. Germline CDR1 reads SGHRS; CDR2 reads YFSETQ.

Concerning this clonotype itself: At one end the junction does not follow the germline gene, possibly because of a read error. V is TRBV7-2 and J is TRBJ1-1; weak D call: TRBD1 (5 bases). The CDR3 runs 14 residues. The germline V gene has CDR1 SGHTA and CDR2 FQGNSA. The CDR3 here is CASSFSREDTEAFF. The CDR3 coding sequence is TGTGCCAGCAGCTTTTCTAGGGAGGACACCGAAGCTTTCTTT.